This entry describes one T cell receptor beta chain. The sample holds a few counts of this clonotype. Its antigen is not yet known. No clone much larger than this one lies a single base away; base qualities are absent. Receptor amplification or capture employed RT-PCR. For sequencing, an Illumina HiSeq 2500 was employed. The public reads were reanalyzed by TCRdb: fastp trimming at Q25, MiXCR alignment, in-frame beta chains only. Rows merge per CDR3 protein into single entries with the most common DNA and genes. Across this sample there are 800,000 or so distinct CDR3 sequences, with 21% seen only once. The ten biggest clones cover roughly 10% of the sample. This sample is part of a study of response to subunit inactivated influenza vaccine listed by TCRdb under 2018. About the study as a whole: Deep quantitative T cell receptor repertoire profiling was used in the study to track responses to a trivalent subunit inactivated influenza vaccine.

The full study reports these points: According to the authors, only a limited number of new T cells may be recruited by each seasonal influenza vaccination.

The sequence derives from a man in his fifties who received an inactivated influenza vaccine. Donor details come from another sample of the same person, matched by shared clones. The specimen was PBMCs from blood, collected roughly 5 days after vaccination.

The CDR3 protein sequence reads: CSARDPSGSGRLDTQYF. In nucleotides, the sequence is TGCAGTGCTAGAGACCCCTCCGGGAGCGGGAGGCTAGATACGCAGTATTTT. The sequence links TRBV20-1 to TRBJ2-3, with 9 bases matching TRBD2. Trimming leaves V shorter by 0 bases and J shorter by 5 bases, with the junction holding 12 bases beyond the gene matches. Counted from cysteine to phenylalanine, this CDR3 has 17 amino acids. Only the CDR3 part of the read is kept: 51 bases, read in frame from the first base. CDR1 DFQATT and CDR2 SNEGSKA are derived from the germline V gene (reference sequence).